Below are 11 T cell receptor beta chains sequenced from a single sample in a study of T cells in Graves' hyperthyroidism and ophthalmopathy. RNA transcripts served as the template for amplifying TCR beta CDR3 regions. First-round RT-PCR targeting the TCR CDR3 was performed with the HTBI primer set. TCRdb re-derived calls from the multiplex PCR reads in MiXCR, one entry per CDR3 protein. Found here are 620,000 or so distinct CDR3 sequences, around 13% of them singletons; the top ten hold around 12%. Sequenced: blood. Receptors originate from a woman aged 50 to 60 with Graves' ophthalmopathy.

This clonotype was detected many times. This chain connects TRBV20-1 to TRBJ1-5, with 10 bases that match TRBD1. Germline values: CDR1 DFQATT, CDR2 SNEGSKA (reference sequence). V lost 3 bases and J lost 5; bases outside the gene matches: 10. CDR3 length equals 16 residues. CDR3 nucleotides: TGCAGTGCTAGGGCCGGGACAGGGGTACCCTATCAGCCCCAGCATTTT. Translating gives CSARAGTGVPYQPQHF.

This chain's CDR3 is CASSNRRPGDGYGYTF. The CDR3 DNA follows: TGTGCCAGCAGCAACCGGCGGCCAGGGGATGGCTATGGCTACACCTTC. The V and J genes are TRBV27 and TRBJ1-2; possibly TRBD1 for D (6 bases). This CDR3 region has 16 residues. Germline V gene lookup returns CDR1 MNHEY and CDR2 SMNVEV (reference sequence). V lost 6 bases and J lost 4, with 21 bases in between.

Here the CDR3 DNA reads TGTGCCAGCAGCTCCAGACAGGGAGAGGGTTACGAGCAGTACTTC. Its translation is CASSSRQGEGYEQYF. V and J are TRBV11-3 and TRBJ2-7; 7 bases match TRBD1. This CDR3 has 15 amino acids. Germline V gene sequence: CDR1 SGHNT, CDR2 YENEEA. Trimming at V came to 4 bases and at J to 4 bases, leaving 10 bases not matched to a gene.

This clonotype occurred a few times. V usage is TRBV6-2 or TRBV6-3 and J usage is TRBJ2-3, with TRBD2 matching over 12 bases. The CDR3 is 18 amino acids. The V gene's germline CDR1 is MNHEY and CDR2 SVGEGT. The V and J ends lost 5 bases and 2 bases, in that order; junction bases with no gene match: 11. The DNA of the CDR3 is TGTGCCAGCAGTCGTATATCTAGCGGGGGGGCCACCACAGATACGCAGTATTTT. This translates into CASSRISSGGATTDTQYF.

This clonotype was found many times. The gene calls are TRBV13 and TRBJ2-2; possibly TRBD1 for D (6 bases). Trimming removed 5 bases from V and 4 bases from J, with 8 bases in between. The CDR3 spans 13 residues. Germline CDR1 reads PRHDT; CDR2 reads FYEKMQ (reference sequence). For the CDR3, the DNA is TGTGCCAGCAGCAGACAGGTCACCGGGGAGCTGTTTTTT. Protein: CASSRQVTGELFF. The entire variable domain, with the rest obtained from reference TRBV13 and TRBJ2-2, is as follows: AAGVIQSPRHLIKEKRETATLKCYPIPRHDTVYWYQQGPGQDPQFLISFYEKMQSDKGSIPDRFSAQQFSDYHSELNMSSLELGDSALYFCASSRQVTGELFFGEGSRLTVL.

This clonotype was observed at least ten times. This chain links TRBV5-1 with TRBJ2-2, with 9 positions matching TRBD1. Germline trimming cut 4 bases from V and 5 bases from J; bases unmatched to any gene: 9. This CDR3 has 16 residues. Germline CDR1 SGHRS, CDR2 YFSETQ. The CDR3 DNA follows: TGCGCCAGCAGCCCCTTACCCGGGACAGGGACCGGGGAGCTGTTTTTT. It is translated as CASSPLPGTGTGELFF.

The chain combines TRBV20-1 with TRBJ1-3; 7 bases align to TRBD1. V lost 2 bases, J lost 4 bases, and 11 bases stayed unmatched. CDR1 DFQATT and CDR2 SNEGSKA come from the germline V gene (reference sequence). This CDR3 has 16 amino acids. The CDR3 spells CSARLLDRLEGNTIYF. CDR3 in DNA: TGCAGTGCTAGATTATTGGACAGGCTCGAGGGAAACACCATATATTTT.

This clonotype was found a few times. The chain links TRBV4-3 to TRBJ1-1; no clear D gene. The ends were cut back, 5 bases at V and 1 base at J, with 8 bases in the middle. Germline CDR1 is LGHNA and CDR2 is YSLEER. CDR3 length: 13 amino acids. CDR3 bases: TGCGCCAGCAGCACACAACCGAACACTGAAGCTTTCTTT. It yields the protein CASSTQPNTEAFF.

At least ten counts were recorded for this clonotype. This sequence joins TRBV9 and TRBJ1-1, with TRBD1 as a possible D gene (6 bases). The length of the CDR3 is 16 residues. Germline values: CDR1 SGDLS, CDR2 YYNGEE. The V and J ends lost 4 bases and 4 bases respectively, with 20 bases between them. In DNA form, the CDR3 reads TGTGCCAGCAGCTATACCACGCCGGGGGCGGGCACTGAAGCTTTCTTT. Its translation: CASSYTTPGAGTEAFF.

The gene calls are TRBV14 and TRBJ2-7; 7 nucleotides agree with TRBD1. The trim removed 3 bases at V and 2 bases at J, leaving 4 bases unmatched. The length of the CDR3 is 14 residues. Per germline, CDR1 SGHDN and CDR2 FVKESK. This CDR3 reads CASSHLGQPYEQYF. The CDR3 coding sequence is TGTGCCAGCAGCCATTTGGGACAGCCCTACGAGCAGTACTTC.

This clonotype was recorded a few times. The chain is built from TRBV6-1 and TRBJ2-1, with D tentatively TRBD1 (6 bases). This CDR3 spans 15 amino acids. Germline loops: CDR1 MNHNS, CDR2 SASEGT. The V gene lost 6 bases and the J gene lost 0 bases, with 12 bases spanning the gap. The CDR3 loop is CASRNRASSYNEQFF. DNA for the CDR3: TGTGCCAGCAGGAACAGGGCAAGCTCCTACAATGAGCAGTTCTTC.